This T cell receptor (beta chain) was recorded in a study of technical replicates of blood from several donors. Sequencing used immunoSEQ multiplex PCR; TCRdb keeps in-frame clones, though not all of them. The sample lists tens of thousands of clones, over 90% occurring once. Per germline, CDR1 PRHDT and CDR2 FYEKMQ (reference sequence). V was clipped by 6 bases and J by 5 bases; unmatched bases: 12. The CDR3 length is 15 residues. This receptor was identified in a human donor in good health. The J gene is TRBJ2-7, the V gene TRBV13, with 8 bases aligning to TRBD1. Specimen: T cells isolated from PBMCs. The DNA for the CDR3 is TGTGCCAGCAGTCTCAGGACAGGGAAGTTTAACGAGCAGTACTTC. It yields the protein CASSLRTGKFNEQYF.